Listed below are T cell receptor beta chains from one sample, sequenced in a study of T cell repertoires in cytomegalovirus infection. From the reads, TCRdb called clonotypes with MiXCR, one entry per CDR3 protein. The top ten clones hold roughly a tenth of a sample with almost 500,000 distinct CDR3 sequences, roughly 10% of them seen once. Input material: PBMCs. The receptor source for this set is a human donor in good health (CMV status not recorded). Some clones in this sample may be carry-over from other donors' samples. Both conserved end residues are part of each CDR3. A D gene is named only where the DNA matches it firmly. Rows may omit the clone size; those that give it use once, few, many or a size class.

d_gene	j_gene	abundance	v_gene	CDR3aa	CDR3nt
.	TRBJ2-7	few	TRBV5-4	CASSLGPGDYEQYF	TGTGCCAGCAGCTTGGGACCAGGGGACTACGAGCAGTACTTC
TRBD1	TRBJ2-7	few	TRBV20-1	CSANWGQNEQYF	TGCAGTGCTAACTGGGGACAGAACGAGCAGTACTTC
.	TRBJ1-1	many	TRBV7-9	CASSLGRPQMNTEAFF	TGTGCCAGCAGCTTAGGGCGGCCTCAGATGAACACTGAAGCTTTCTTT
.	TRBJ2-2	many	TRBV10-3	CAIRLGGGPGGTGELFF	TGTGCCATCAGACTAGGGGGAGGGCCAGGTGGCACCGGGGAGCTGTTTTTT
TRBD1	TRBJ1-1	.	TRBV5-4	CASSGGTGRNTEAFF	TGTGCCAGCAGCGGAGGGACAGGGAGGAACACTGAAGCTTTCTTT
.	TRBJ1-1	.	TRBV5-5	CASSLVPAYTEAFF	TGTGCCAGCAGCTTGGTTCCAGCCTACACTGAAGCTTTCTTT
.	TRBJ2-1	few	TRBV20-1	CSASTYNEQFF	TGCAGTGCTAGTACCTACAATGAGCAGTTCTTC
.	TRBJ2-2	many	TRBV6-2/TRBV6-3	CASNDRRNGELFF	TGTGCCAGCAATGACAGGAGGAACGGGGAGCTGTTTTTT
TRBD2	TRBJ2-7	many	TRBV28	CASSSPSGSSSEQYF	TGTGCCAGCAGTTCCCCTAGCGGGAGCTCTTCCGAGCAGTACTTC
.	TRBJ2-7	many	TRBV5-6	CASSHDREQYF	TGTGCCAGCAGCCACGACAGGGAGCAGTACTTC
TRBD2	TRBJ2-1	.	TRBV10-3	CAISMSSGGAYEQFF	TGTGCCATCAGTATGTCTAGCGGGGGGGCCTATGAGCAGTTCTTC
.	TRBJ1-2	many	TRBV7-9	CASSLGILDGYTF	TGTGCCAGCAGCCTCGGGATTCTGGACGGCTACACCTTC
TRBD1	TRBJ2-1	.	TRBV29-1	CSVTDRVDEQFF	TGCAGCGTTACGGACAGGGTCGATGAGCAGTTCTTC
.	TRBJ1-2	many	TRBV7-2	CASSPDGYGYTF	TGTGCCAGCAGCCCCGACGGATATGGCTACACCTTC
.	TRBJ2-5	many	TRBV28	CASSRTREETQYF	TGTGCCAGCAGTCGGACGCGGGAAGAGACCCAGTACTTC
.	TRBJ2-2	many	TRBV29-1	CSVAQGLAGELFF	TGCAGCGTTGCTCAGGGGTTGGCCGGGGAGCTGTTTTTT
TRBD2	TRBJ2-7	many	TRBV7-8	CASSLAAGGMDEQYF	TGTGCCAGCAGCTTAGCGGCGGGAGGGATGGACGAGCAGTACTTC
.	TRBJ1-5	.	TRBV27	CASSSSSGQPQHF	TGTGCCAGCAGTTCGTCATCAGGCCAGCCCCAGCATTTT
.	TRBJ2-3	many	TRBV6-2/TRBV6-3	CASSSKLYHTQYF	TGTGCCAGCAGTTCGAAGCTGTATCATACGCAGTATTTT
TRBD2	TRBJ2-7	many	TRBV7-2	CASSLVAGPLEQYF	TGTGCCAGCAGCTTAGTAGCGGGGCCCTTGGAGCAGTACTTC
.	TRBJ2-7	many	TRBV7-2	CASSTNRVRPYEQYF	TGTGCCAGCAGCACAAACAGGGTACGACCCTACGAGCAGTACTTC
TRBD2	TRBJ2-7	few	TRBV7-2	CASSHTSGDEQYF	TGTGCCAGCAGCCATACTAGCGGGGACGAGCAGTACTTC
.	TRBJ2-3	many	TRBV15	CATSRLGGPLYF	TGTGCCACCAGCAGATTGGGGGGGCCGCTGTATTTT
TRBD1	TRBJ1-1	many	TRBV14	CASSQRRTFRGRTEAFF	TGTGCCAGCAGCCAAAGAAGGACGTTTAGGGGGCGAACTGAAGCTTTCTTT
.	TRBJ1-2	.	TRBV3-1	CASSRWTVERGANYGYTF	TGTGCCAGCAGCCGTTGGACAGTGGAAAGGGGGGCTAACTATGGCTACACCTTC
.	TRBJ1-1	.	TRBV27	CASSLAGLDTEAFF	TGTGCCAGCAGTTTGGCGGGGTTGGACACTGAAGCTTTCTTT
TRBD2	TRBJ2-1	few	TRBV4-1	CASSPLRAGGPQFF	TGCGCCAGCAGCCCTCTGAGAGCGGGAGGCCCCCAGTTCTTC
.	TRBJ1-5	few	TRBV18	CASSPPGQNSNQPQHF	TGTGCCAGCTCACCGCCCGGTCAGAATAGCAATCAGCCCCAGCATTTT
.	TRBJ2-7	.	TRBV6-5	CASSETGYEQYF	TGTGCCAGCAGTGAGACAGGTTACGAGCAGTACTTC
TRBD2	TRBJ2-5	.	TRBV20-1	CSAREGTSSSETQYF	TGCAGTGCTAGAGAGGGGACTAGCTCCTCGGAGACCCAGTACTTC
.	TRBJ2-6	many	TRBV7-7	CASSLYAGANVLTF	TGTGCCAGCAGCTTATATGCGGGGGCCAACGTCCTGACTTTC
.	TRBJ2-3	many	TRBV10-3	CAAGTRSPDTQYF	TGTGCCGCCGGAACGAGGAGCCCAGATACGCAGTATTTT
.	TRBJ2-5	many	TRBV28	CASSSRGETQYF	TGTGCCAGCAGCTCCCGGGGAGAGACCCAGTACTTC
.	TRBJ2-3	many	TRBV12-3/TRBV12-4	CASSLRRDRTDTQYF	TGTGCCAGCAGTTTACGAAGGGACCGCACAGATACGCAGTATTTT
TRBD1	TRBJ2-7	many	TRBV6-2/TRBV6-3	CASRTGRPRYEQYF	TGTGCCAGCAGGACAGGGCGCCCCCGCTACGAGCAGTACTTC
.	TRBJ1-2	many	TRBV2	CASSGALGAIYGYTF	TGTGCCAGCAGTGGGGCCCTGGGAGCTATTTATGGCTACACCTTC
TRBD1	TRBJ1-2	many	TRBV19	CASRRQGGNYGYTF	TGTGCCAGTAGGCGACAGGGTGGTAACTATGGCTACACCTTC
TRBD1	TRBJ1-1	few	TRBV25-1	CASSEWDRAGTEAFF	TGTGCCAGCAGTGAATGGGACAGGGCGGGCACTGAAGCTTTCTTT
.	TRBJ2-7	few	TRBV3-1	CASSQEARVSEQYF	TGTGCCAGCAGCCAAGAGGCCAGGGTATCCGAGCAGTACTTC
TRBD2	TRBJ2-5	many	TRBV7-2	CASSLGAAGGPRGTQYF	TGTGCCAGCAGCTTAGGAGCGGCGGGAGGGCCAAGAGGGACCCAGTACTTC
TRBD1	TRBJ1-2	many	TRBV7-8	CASSYGTGRKNYGYTF	TGTGCCAGCAGCTACGGGACAGGGAGGAAAAACTATGGCTACACCTTC
TRBD1	TRBJ1-5	many	TRBV6-8	CASSLSGGPSNQPQHF	TGTGCCAGCAGTTTGTCAGGGGGGCCGAGCAATCAGCCCCAGCATTTT
TRBD1	TRBJ2-2	few	TRBV9	CASSVSQGYGELFF	TGTGCCAGCAGCGTATCACAGGGGTACGGGGAGCTGTTTTTT
.	TRBJ1-2	.	TRBV18	CASSPGREAYGYTF	TGTGCCAGCTCACCAGGGCGGGAAGCCTATGGCTACACCTTC